This T cell receptor (beta chain) was sequenced during a study of blood T cell repertoires in COVID-19. Overall study context: The cDNA or gDNA used as material had been derived from T cells, B-cell-depleted T cells, or PBMCs.

The method was immunoSEQ multiplex PCR; TCRdb's version includes in-frame clones alone and lacks a portion of them. In the table there are roughly 250,000 clones, 75% to 90% of which are singletons. This TCR was recovered from a man aged 50-59 years who had been exposed to COVID-19. The material sequenced was PBMCs or T cells enriched from blood (not recorded which).

CDR3 coding DNA: TGTGCCAGCAGCTTCGGGACAGGGGGCGCCTATGGCTACACCTTC. Translation gives CASSFGTGGAYGYTF. The V call is TRBV7-8, the J call TRBJ1-2; 12 bases are shared with TRBD1. The V segment lost 3 bases and the J segment 4 bases; nucleotides outside the gene matches: 3. In germline, CDR1 is SGHVS, CDR2 FQNEAQ. CDR3 length equals 15 residues.